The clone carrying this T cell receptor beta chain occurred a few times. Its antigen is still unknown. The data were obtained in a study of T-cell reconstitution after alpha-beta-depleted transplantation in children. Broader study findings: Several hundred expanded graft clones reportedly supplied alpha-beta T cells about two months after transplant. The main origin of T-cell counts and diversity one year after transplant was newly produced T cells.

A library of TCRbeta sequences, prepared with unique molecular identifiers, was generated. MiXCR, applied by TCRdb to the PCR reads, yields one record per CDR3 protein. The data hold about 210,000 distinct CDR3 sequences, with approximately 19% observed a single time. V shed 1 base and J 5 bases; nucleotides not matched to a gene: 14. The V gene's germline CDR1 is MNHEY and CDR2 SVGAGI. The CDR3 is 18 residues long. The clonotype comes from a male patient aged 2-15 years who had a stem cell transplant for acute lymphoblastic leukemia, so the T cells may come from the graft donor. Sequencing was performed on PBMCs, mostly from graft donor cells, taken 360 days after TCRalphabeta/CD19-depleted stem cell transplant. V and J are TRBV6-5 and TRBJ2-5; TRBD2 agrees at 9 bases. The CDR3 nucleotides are TGTGCCAGCAGTTACTTCCCCTGGGCGGGGGGGCTTGGGGAGACCCAGTACTTC. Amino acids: CASSYFPWAGGLGETQYF.